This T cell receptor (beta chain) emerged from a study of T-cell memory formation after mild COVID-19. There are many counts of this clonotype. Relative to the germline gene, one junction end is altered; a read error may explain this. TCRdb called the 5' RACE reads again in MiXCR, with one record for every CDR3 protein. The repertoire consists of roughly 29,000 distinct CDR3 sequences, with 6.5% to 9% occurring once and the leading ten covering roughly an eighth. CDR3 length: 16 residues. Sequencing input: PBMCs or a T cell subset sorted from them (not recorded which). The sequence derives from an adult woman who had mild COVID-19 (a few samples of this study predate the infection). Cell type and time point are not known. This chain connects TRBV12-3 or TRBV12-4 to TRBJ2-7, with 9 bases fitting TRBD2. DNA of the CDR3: TGTGCCAGCAGTTCGGTAATGGGACTAGCCTCCAACGAGCAGTACTTC. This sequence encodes CASSSVMGLASNEQYF.